This record concerns one T cell receptor (beta chain) sequence. The target antigen is unknown. Germline V gives CDR1 SGHDN, CDR2 FVKESK. The J segment lost 0 bases and the V segment lost 8 bases, leaving 2 bases of the junction unmatched. The CDR3 consists of 13 residues. Both 60 Vbeta primers and 13 Jbeta primers went into the PCR. The table came from immunoSEQ multiplex PCR; TCRdb's copy has only in-frame clones and leaves some out. This sample has over 20,000 clones, with 55% to 75% found just once. The entry originates in a study of cytomegalovirus exposure and HLA in healthy donors. Study results and caveats: Altogether, 150 to 200 TCR beta chains were recorded as cytomegalovirus-associated.

The donors gave bone marrow, and they were healthy. The chain employs TRBV14 and TRBJ2-7, with TRBD2 identical over 9 bases. The receptor was derived from a woman between 45 and 60 years old in good health and CMV-seronegative. Source material: PBMCs. CDR3 in DNA: TGTGCCAGCGATAGCGGGGGCTCCTACGAGCAGTACTTC. The encoded protein is CASDSGGSYEQYF. Full variable domain (outside the CDR3, taken from reference TRBV14 and TRBJ2-7): EAGVTQFPSHSVIEKGQTVTLRCDPISGHDNLYWYRRVMGKEIKFLLHFVKESKQDESGMPNNRFLAERTGGTYSTLKVQPAELEDSGVYFCASDSGGSYEQYFGPGTRLTVT.